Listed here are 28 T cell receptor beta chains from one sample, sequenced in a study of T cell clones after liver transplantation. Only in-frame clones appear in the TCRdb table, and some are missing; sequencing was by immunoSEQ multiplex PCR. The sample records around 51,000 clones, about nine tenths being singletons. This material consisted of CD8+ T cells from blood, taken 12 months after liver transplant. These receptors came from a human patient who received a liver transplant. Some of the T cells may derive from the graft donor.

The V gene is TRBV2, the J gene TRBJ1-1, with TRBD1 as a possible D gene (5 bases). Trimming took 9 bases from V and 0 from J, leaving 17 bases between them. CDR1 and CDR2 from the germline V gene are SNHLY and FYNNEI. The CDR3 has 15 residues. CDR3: CARTRSEGMNTEAFF. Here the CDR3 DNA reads TGTGCCAGAACCCGGTCGGAGGGGATGAACACTGAAGCTTTCTTT.

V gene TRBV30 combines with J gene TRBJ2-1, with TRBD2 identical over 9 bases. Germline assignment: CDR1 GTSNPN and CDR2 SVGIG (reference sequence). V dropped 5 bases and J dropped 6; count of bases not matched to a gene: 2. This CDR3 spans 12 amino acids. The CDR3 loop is CAWGLAPNEQFF. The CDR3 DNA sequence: TGTGCCTGGGGACTAGCGCCCAATGAGCAGTTCTTC.

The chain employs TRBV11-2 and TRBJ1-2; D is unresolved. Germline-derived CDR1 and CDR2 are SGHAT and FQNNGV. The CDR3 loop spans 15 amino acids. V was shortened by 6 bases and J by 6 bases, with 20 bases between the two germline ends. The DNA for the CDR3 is TGTGCCAGCAGTTATCTCGACCGACCCGGGGATGGCTACACCTTC. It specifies CASSYLDRPGDGYTF.

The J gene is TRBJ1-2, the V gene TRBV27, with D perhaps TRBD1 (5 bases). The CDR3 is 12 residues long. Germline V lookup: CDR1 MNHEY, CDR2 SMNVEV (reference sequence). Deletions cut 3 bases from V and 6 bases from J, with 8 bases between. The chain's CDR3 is CASSLGGDGYTF. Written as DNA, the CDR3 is TGTGCCAGCAGTTTGGGGGGGGATGGCTACACCTTC.

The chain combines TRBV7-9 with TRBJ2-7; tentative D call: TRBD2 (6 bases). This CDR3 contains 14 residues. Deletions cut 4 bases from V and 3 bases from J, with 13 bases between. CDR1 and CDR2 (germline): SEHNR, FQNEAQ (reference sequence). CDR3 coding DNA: TGTGCCAGCAGCTCTAGGGACTCGCACTACGAGCAGTACTTC. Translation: CASSSRDSHYEQYF.

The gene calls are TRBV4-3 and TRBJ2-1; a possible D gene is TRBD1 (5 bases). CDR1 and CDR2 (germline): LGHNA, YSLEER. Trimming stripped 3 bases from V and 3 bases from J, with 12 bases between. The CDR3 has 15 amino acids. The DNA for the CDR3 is TGCGCCAGCAGCCATGGGGCATATAGCTACAATGAGCAGTTCTTC. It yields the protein CASSHGAYSYNEQFF.

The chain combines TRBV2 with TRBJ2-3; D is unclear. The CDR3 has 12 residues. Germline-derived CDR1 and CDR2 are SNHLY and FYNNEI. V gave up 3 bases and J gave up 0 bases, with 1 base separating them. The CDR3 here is CASSDSTDTQYF. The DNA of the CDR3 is TGTGCCAGCAGTGATAGCACAGATACGCAGTATTTT. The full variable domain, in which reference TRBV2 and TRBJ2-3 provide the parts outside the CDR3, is EPEVTQTPSHQVTQMGQEVILRCVPISNHLYFYWYRQILGQKVEFLVSFYNNEISEKSEIFDDQFSVERPDGSNFTLKIRSTKLEDSAMYFCASSDSTDTQYFGPGTRLTVL.

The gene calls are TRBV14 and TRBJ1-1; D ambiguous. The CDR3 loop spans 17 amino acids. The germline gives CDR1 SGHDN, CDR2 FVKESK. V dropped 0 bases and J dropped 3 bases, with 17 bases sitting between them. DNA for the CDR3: TGTGCCAGCAGCCAAGAAAGCCTAAGGAGGGTAGACACTGAAGCTTTCTTT. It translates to CASSQESLRRVDTEAFF. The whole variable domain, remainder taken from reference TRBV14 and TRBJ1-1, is EAGVTQFPSHSVIEKGQTVTLRCDPISGHDNLYWYRRVMGKEIKFLLHFVKESKQDESGMPNNRFLAERTGGTYSTLKVQPAELEDSGVYFCASSQESLRRVDTEAFFGQGTRLTVV.

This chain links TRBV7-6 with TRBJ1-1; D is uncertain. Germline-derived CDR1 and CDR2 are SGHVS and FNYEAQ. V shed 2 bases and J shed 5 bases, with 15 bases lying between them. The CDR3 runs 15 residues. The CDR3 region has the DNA TGTGCCAGCAGCTTACTAGGCCTAGGAGGGACTGAAGCTTTCTTT. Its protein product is CASSLLGLGGTEAFF.

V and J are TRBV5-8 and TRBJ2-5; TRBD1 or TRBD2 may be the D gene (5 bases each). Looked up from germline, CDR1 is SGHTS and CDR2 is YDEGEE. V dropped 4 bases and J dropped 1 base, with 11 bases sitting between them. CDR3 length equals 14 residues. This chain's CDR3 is CASSARGAQETQYF. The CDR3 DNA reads TGTGCCAGCAGCGCAAGAGGGGCCCAAGAGACCCAGTACTTC. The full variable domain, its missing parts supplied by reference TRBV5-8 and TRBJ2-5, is EAGVTQSPTHLIKTRGQQATLRCSPISGHTSVYWYQQALGLGLQFLLWYDEGEERNRGNFPPRFSGRQFPNYSSELNVNALELEDSALYLCASSARGAQETQYFGPGTRLLVL.

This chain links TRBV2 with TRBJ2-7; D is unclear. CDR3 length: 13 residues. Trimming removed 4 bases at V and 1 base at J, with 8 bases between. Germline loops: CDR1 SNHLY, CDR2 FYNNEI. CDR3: CASSVPGSYEQYF. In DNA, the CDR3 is TGTGCCAGCAGTGTGCCGGGTTCCTACGAGCAGTACTTC.

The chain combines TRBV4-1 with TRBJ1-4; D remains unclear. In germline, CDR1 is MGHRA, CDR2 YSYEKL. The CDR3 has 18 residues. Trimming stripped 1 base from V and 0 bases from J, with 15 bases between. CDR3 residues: CASSQGLAVESTNEKLFF. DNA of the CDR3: TGCGCCAGCAGCCAAGGTTTGGCGGTGGAATCAACTAATGAAAAACTGTTTTTT.

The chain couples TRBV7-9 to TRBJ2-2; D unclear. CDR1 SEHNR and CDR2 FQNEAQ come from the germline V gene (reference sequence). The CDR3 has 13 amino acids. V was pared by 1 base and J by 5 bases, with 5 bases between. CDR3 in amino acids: CASSLGGTGELFF. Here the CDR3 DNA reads TGTGCCAGCAGCTTAGGAGGAACCGGGGAGCTGTTTTTT. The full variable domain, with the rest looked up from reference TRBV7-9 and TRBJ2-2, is DTGVSQNPRHKITKRGQNVTFRCDPISEHNRLYWYRQTLGQGPEFLTYFQNEAQLEKSRLLSDRFSAERPKGSFSTLEIQRTEQGDSAMYLCASSLGGTGELFFGEGSRLTVL.

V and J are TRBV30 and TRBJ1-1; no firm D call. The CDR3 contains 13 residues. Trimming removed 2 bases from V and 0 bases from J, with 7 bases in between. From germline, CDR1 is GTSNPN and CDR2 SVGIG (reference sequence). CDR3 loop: CAWSRGMNTEAFF. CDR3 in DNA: TGTGCCTGGAGTCGAGGGATGAACACTGAAGCTTTCTTT. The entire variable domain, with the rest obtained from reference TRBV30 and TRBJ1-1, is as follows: SQTIHQWPATLVQPVGSPLSLECTVEGTSNPNLYWYRQAAGRGLQLLFYSVGIGQISSEVPQNLSASRPQDRQFILSSKKLLLSDSGFYLCAWSRGMNTEAFFGQGTRLTVV.

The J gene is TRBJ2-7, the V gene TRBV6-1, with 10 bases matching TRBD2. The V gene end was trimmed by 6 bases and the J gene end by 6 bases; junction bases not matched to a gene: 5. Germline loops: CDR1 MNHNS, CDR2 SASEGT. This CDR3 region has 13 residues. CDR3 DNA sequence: TGTGCCAGCAGGAAGCGGGAGGGCCGCGAGCAGTACTTC. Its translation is CASRKREGREQYF.

The CDR3 DNA follows: TGTGCCAGCAGTGAACGGACAGGGAGGGGAGAGCAGTACTTC. Residues: CASSERTGRGEQYF. The V and J genes are TRBV6-1 and TRBJ2-7; TRBD1 is a possible D gene (8 bases). In germline, CDR1 is MNHNS, CDR2 SASEGT. The V end lost 2 bases, the J end lost 7 bases, and 15 bases lay between the germline ends. There are 14 residues in the CDR3.

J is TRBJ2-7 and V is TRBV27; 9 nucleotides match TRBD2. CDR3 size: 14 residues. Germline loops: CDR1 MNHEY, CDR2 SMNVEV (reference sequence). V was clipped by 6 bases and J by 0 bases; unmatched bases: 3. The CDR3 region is CASSLAGLSYEQYF. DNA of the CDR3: TGTGCCAGCAGCCTAGCGGGACTCTCCTACGAGCAGTACTTC.

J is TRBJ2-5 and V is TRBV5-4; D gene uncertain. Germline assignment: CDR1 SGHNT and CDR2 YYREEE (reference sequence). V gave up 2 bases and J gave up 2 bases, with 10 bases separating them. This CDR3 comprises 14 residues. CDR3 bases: TGTGCCAGCAGCTTCGGATTGCTTCAAGAGACCCAGTACTTC. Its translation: CASSFGLLQETQYF.

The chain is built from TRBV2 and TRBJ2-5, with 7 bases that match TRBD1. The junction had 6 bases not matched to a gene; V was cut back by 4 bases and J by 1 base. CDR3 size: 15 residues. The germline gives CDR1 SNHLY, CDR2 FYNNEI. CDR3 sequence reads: CASSVATGFQETQYF. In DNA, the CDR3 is TGTGCCAGCAGTGTCGCGACAGGGTTCCAAGAGACCCAGTACTTC.

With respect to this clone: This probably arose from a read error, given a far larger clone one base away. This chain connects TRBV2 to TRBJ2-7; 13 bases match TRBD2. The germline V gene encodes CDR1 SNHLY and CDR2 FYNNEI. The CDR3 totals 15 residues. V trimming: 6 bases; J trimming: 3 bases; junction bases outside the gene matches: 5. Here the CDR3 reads CASRSGLAGLYEQYF. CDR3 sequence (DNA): TGTGCCAGCAGGTCGGGACTAGCGGGACTCTACGAGCAGTACTTC. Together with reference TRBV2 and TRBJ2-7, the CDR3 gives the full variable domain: EPEVTQTPSHQVTQMGQEVILRCVPISNHLYFYWYRQILGQKVEFLVSFYNNEISEKSEIFDDQFSVERPDGSNFTLKIRSTKLEDSAMYFCASRSGLAGLYEQYFGPGTRLTVT.

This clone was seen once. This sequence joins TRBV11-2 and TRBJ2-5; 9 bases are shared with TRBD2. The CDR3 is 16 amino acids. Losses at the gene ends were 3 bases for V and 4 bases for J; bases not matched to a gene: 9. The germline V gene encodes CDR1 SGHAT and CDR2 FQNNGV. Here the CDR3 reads CASSFISGRLGETQYF. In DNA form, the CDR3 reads TGTGCCAGCAGCTTTATTAGCGGGAGATTGGGAGAGACCCAGTACTTC. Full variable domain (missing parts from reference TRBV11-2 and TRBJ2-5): EAGVAQSPRYKIIEKRQSVAFWCNPISGHATLYWYQQILGQGPKLLIQFQNNGVVDDSQLPKDRFSAERLKGVDSTLKIQPAKLEDSAVYLCASSFISGRLGETQYFGPGTRLLVL.

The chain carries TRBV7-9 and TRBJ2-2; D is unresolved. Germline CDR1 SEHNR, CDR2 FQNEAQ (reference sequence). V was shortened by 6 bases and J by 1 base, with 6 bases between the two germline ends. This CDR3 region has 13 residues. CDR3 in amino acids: CASSYMNTGELFF. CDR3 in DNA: TGTGCCAGCAGTTATATGAACACCGGGGAGCTGTTTTTT.

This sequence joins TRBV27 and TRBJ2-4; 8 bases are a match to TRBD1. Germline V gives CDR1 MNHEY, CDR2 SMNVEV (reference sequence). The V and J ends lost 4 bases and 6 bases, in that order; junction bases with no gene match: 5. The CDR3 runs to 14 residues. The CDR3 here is CASSSRGLGNIQYF. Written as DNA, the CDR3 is TGTGCCAGCAGTTCCAGGGGGCTTGGAAACATTCAGTACTTC.

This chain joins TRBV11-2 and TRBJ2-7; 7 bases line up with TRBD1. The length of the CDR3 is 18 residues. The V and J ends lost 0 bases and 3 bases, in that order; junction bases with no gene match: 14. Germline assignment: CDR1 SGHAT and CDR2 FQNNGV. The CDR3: CASSLDPRQGTRHYEQYF. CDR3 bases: TGTGCCAGCAGCTTAGATCCCCGACAGGGAACGCGGCACTACGAGCAGTACTTC. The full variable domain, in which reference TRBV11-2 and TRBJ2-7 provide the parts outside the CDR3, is EAGVAQSPRYKIIEKRQSVAFWCNPISGHATLYWYQQILGQGPKLLIQFQNNGVVDDSQLPKDRFSAERLKGVDSTLKIQPAKLEDSAVYLCASSLDPRQGTRHYEQYFGPGTRLTVT.

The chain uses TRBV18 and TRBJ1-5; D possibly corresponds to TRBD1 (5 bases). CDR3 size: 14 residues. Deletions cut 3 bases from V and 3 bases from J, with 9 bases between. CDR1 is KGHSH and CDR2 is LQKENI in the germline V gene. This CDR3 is CASSPGQHNQPQHF. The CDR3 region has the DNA TGTGCCAGCTCACCTGGACAACACAATCAGCCCCAGCATTTT. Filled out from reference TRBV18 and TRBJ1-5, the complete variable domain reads NAGVMQNPRHLVRRRGQEARLRCSPMKGHSHVYWYRQLPEEGLKFMVYLQKENIIDESGMPKERFSAEFPKEGPSILRIQQVVRGDSAAYFCASSPGQHNQPQHFGDGTRLSIL.

Written as DNA, the CDR3 is TGCGCCAGCAGCTTTAATTCGTATGGAAACAGAGGAATGTACGAGCAGTACTTC. Its protein is CASSFNSYGNRGMYEQYF. V is TRBV5-1 and J is TRBJ2-7, with D uncertain. The CDR3 runs to 18 residues. Trimming left V 2 bases short and J 4 bases short, with 25 bases between. Germline lookup yields CDR1 SGHRS and CDR2 YFSETQ.

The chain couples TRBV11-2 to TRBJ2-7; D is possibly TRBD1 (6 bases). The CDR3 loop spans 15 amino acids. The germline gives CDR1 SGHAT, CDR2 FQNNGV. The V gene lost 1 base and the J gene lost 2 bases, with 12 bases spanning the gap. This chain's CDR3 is CASSLAGVGTYEQYF. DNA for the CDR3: TGTGCCAGCAGCTTAGCAGGGGTCGGTACCTACGAGCAGTACTTC.

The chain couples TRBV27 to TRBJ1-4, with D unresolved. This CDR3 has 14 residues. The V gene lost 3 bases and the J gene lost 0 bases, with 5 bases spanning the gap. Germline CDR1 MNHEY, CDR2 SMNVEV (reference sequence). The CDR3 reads CASSLVATNEKLFF. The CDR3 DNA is TGTGCCAGCAGTTTGGTGGCAACTAATGAAAAACTGTTTTTT.